This T cell receptor (beta chain) emerged from a study of shared clonotypes between healthy human individuals. Clones were read by immunoSEQ multiplex PCR, and TCRdb kept only the in-frame ones, dropping some. Among about 2 million clones listed, 85% to 95% were seen once. V lost 1 base, J lost 2 bases, and 12 bases lay in between. The CDR3 is 15 residues long. Germline CDR1 is MNHNS and CDR2 is SASEGT. The sample comprised naive CD4+ T cells sorted from blood. Documented subset: CD45RA+ positively selected. The receptor comes from a young man in good health. The chain employs TRBV6-1 and TRBJ2-7; possible D gene TRBD1, 5 bases. The CDR3 DNA is TGTGCCAGCAGTGAAGTAGGGGCCACCACCTACGAGCAGTACTTC. The encoded protein is CASSEVGATTYEQYF.